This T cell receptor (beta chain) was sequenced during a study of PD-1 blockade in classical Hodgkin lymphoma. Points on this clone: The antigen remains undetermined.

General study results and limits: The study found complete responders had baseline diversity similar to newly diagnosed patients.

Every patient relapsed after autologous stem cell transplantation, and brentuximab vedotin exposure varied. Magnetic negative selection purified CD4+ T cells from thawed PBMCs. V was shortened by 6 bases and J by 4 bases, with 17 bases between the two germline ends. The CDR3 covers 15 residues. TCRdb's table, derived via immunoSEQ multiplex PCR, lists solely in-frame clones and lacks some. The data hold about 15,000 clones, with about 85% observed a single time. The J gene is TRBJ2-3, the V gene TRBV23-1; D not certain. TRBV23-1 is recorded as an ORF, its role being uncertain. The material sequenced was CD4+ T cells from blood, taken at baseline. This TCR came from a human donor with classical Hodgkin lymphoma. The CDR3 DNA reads TGCGCCAGCAGACCCTTCCGAAGGGCCCCAGATACGCAGTATTTT. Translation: CASRPFRRAPDTQYF.